Sequencing of this TCR beta chain was carried out in a study of human versus mouse CDR3 diversity and MHC coevolution. Study summary: immunoSEQ was reported to reach one in 200,000 T cells sensitivity. Overall study results and limits: Humans had the largest estimated TCR beta repertoire, 1.5 million or so clonotypes. Among all groups, two of three human donors showed least clonal inequality.

Naive CD4 T cells were sorted as CD45RO-negative, CD62L-positive. In the case of this clone: As yet, its antigen is unknown.

Clones were read by immunoSEQ multiplex PCR, and TCRdb kept only the in-frame ones, dropping some. The sample yields just under 60,000 clones, around 94% seen once. Sequencing used naive CD4+ T cells from blood. Subset here: CD45RO-negative CD62L-positive naive CD4 T cells. The origin of this receptor is a person between 55 and 69 years old in good health.

The CDR3 loop reads CASRATGYYGYTF. CDR3 DNA: TGTGCCAGCAGAGCAACGGGGTACTATGGCTACACCTTC. This chain links TRBV6-5 with TRBJ1-2; D gene uncertain. The V gene's germline CDR1 is MNHEY and CDR2 SVGAGI. CDR3 length equals 13 residues. Trimming took off 6 bases at V and 3 bases at J, with 11 bases between the two ends.